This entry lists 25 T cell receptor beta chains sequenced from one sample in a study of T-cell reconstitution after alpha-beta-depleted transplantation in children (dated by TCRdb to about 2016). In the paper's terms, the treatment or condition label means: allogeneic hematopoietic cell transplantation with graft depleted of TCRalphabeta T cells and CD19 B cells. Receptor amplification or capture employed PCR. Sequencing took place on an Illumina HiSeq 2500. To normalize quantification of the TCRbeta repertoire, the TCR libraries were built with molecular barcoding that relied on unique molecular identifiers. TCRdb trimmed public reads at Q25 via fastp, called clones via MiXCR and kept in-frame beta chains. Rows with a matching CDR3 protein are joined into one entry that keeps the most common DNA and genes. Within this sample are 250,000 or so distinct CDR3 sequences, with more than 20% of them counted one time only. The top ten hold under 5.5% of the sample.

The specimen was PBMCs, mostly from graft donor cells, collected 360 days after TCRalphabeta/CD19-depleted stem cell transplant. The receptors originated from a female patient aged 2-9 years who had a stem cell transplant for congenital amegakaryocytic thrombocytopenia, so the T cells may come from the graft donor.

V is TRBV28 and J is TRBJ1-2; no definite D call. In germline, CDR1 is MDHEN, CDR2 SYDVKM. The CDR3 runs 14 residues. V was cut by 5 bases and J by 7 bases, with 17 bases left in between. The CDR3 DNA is TGTGCCAGCAGTCCGGGCGGGAAAGGTGCTGGCTACACCTTC. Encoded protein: CASSPGGKGAGYTF.

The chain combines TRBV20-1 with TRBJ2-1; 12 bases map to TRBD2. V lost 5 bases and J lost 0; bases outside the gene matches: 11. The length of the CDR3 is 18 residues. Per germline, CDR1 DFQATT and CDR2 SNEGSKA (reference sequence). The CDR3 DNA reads TGCAGTGCTGGAACCCTAGCGGGAGGGCCAGTCTCCTACAATGAGCAGTTCTTC. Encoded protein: CSAGTLAGGPVSYNEQFF.

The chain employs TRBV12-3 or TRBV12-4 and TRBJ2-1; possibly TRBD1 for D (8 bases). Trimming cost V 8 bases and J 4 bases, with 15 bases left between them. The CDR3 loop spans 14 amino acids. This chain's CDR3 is CASRKQGGYNEQFF. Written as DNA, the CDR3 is TGTGCCAGCCGGAAACAGGGGGGGTACAATGAGCAGTTCTTC.

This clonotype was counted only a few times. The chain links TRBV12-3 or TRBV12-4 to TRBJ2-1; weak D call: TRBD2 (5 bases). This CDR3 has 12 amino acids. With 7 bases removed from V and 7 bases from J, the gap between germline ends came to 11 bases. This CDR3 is CASTQPGNEQFF. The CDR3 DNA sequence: TGTGCCAGCACGCAACCGGGGAATGAGCAGTTCTTC.

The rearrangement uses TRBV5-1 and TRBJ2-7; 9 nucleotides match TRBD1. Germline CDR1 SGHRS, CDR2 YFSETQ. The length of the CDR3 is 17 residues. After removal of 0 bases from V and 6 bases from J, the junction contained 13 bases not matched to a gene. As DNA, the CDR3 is TGCGCCAGCAGCTTGGGCGGAGACAGGGGGAAATATCCCGAGCAGTACTTC. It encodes CASSLGGDRGKYPEQYF. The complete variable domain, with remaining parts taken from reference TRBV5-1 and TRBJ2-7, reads KAGVTQTPRYLIKTRGQQVTLSCSPISGHRSVSWYQQTPGQGLQFLFEYFSETQRNKGNFPGRFSGRQFSNSRSEMNVSTLELGDSALYLCASSLGGDRGKYPEQYFGPGTRLTVT.

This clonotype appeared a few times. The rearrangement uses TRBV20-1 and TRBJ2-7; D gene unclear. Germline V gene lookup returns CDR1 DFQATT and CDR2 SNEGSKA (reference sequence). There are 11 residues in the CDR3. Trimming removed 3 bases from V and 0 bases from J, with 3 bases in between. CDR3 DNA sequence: TGCAGTGCTAGTGCCTCCTACGAGCAGTACTTC. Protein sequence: CSASASYEQYF.

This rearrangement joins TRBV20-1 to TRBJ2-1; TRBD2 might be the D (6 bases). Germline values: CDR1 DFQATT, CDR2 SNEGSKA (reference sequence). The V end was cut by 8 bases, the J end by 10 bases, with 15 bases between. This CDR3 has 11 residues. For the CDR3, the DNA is TGCAGTCCACAGGTGGGAGGCGAGCAGTTCTTC. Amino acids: CSPQVGGEQFF.

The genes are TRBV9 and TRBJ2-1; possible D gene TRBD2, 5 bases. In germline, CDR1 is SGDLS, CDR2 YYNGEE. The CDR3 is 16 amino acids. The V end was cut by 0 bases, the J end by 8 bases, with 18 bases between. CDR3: CASSVVSTSVFDEQFF. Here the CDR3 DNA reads TGTGCCAGCAGCGTAGTGTCTACTAGTGTTTTCGATGAGCAGTTCTTC.

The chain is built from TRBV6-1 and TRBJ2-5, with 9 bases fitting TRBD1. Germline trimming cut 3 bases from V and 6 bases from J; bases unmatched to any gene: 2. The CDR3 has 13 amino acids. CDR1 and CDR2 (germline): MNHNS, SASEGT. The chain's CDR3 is CASSDGQGKTQYF. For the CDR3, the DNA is TGTGCCAGCAGTGACGGACAGGGGAAGACCCAGTACTTC.

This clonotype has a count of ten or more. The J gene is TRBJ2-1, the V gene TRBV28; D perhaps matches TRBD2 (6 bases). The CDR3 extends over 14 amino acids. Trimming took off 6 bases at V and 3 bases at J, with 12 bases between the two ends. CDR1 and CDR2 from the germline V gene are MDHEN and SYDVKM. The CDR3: CASSETSFYNEQFF. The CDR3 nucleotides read TGTGCCAGCAGCGAGACTAGTTTCTACAATGAGCAGTTCTTC.

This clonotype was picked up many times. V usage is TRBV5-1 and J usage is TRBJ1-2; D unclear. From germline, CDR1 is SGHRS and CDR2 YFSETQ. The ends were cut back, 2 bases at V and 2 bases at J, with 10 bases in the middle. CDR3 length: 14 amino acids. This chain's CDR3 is CASSFGQRNYGYTF. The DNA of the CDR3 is TGCGCCAGCAGCTTTGGGCAGAGAAACTATGGCTACACCTTC.

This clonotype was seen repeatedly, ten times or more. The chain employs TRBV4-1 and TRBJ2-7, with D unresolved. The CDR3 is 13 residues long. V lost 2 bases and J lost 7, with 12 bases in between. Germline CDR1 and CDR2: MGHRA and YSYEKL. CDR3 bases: TGCGCCAGCAGCCAATTGGCTGCCCTGGAGCAGTACTTC. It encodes CASSQLAALEQYF.

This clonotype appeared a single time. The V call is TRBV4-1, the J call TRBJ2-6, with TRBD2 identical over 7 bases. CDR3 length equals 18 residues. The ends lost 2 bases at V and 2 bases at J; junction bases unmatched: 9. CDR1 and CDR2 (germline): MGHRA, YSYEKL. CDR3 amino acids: CASSQRAGRVPGANVLTF. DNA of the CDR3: TGCGCCAGCAGCCAAAGGGCAGGGAGGGTTCCTGGGGCCAACGTCCTGACTTTC.

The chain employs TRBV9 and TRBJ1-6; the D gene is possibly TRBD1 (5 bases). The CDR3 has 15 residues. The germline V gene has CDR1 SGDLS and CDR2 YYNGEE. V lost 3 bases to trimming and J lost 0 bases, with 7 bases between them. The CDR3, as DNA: TGTGCCAGCAGCGGACAGAGCTCCTATAATTCACCCCTCCACTTT. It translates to CASSGQSSYNSPLHF.

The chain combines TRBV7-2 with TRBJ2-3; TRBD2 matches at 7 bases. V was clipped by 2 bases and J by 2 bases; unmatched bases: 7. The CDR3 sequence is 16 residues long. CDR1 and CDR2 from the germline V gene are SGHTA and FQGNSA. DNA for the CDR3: TGTGCCAGCAGCTTACCCAGCGGGGTCCCCACAGATACGCAGTATTTT. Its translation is CASSLPSGVPTDTQYF.

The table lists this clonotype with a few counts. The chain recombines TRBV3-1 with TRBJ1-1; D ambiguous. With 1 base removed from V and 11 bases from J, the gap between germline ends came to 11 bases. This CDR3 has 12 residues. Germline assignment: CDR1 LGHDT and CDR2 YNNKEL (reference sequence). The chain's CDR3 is CASSQGASRAFF. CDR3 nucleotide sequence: TGTGCCAGCAGCCAAGGGGCCAGTCGCGCTTTCTTT.

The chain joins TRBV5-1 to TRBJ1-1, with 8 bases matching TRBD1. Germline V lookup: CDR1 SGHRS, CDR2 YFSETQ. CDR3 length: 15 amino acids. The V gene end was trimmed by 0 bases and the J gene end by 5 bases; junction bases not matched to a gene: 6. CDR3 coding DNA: TGCGCCAGCAGCTTGGGCTCAGGGGGCGAGACTGAAGCTTTCTTT. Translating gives CASSLGSGGETEAFF.

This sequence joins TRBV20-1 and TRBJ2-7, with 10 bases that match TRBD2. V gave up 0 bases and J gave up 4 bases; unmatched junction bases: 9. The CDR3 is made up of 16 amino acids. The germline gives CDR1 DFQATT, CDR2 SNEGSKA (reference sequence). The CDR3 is CSARDYKLAGVYEQYF. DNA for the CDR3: TGCAGTGCTAGAGATTATAAGCTAGCGGGAGTGTACGAGCAGTACTTC.

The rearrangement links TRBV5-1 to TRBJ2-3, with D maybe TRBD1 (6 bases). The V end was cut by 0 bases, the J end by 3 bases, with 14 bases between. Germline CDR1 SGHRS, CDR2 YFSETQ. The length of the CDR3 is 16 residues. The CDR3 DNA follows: TGCGCCAGCAGCTTGGCGGGTCCAGGGGCGACAGATACGCAGTATTTT. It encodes CASSLAGPGATDTQYF.

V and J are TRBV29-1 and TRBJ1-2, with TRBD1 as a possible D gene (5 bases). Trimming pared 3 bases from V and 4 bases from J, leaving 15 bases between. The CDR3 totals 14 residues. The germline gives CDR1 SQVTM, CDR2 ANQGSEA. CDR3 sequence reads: CSVDLDSAFYGYTF. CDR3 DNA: TGCAGCGTTGATTTAGACAGCGCCTTCTATGGCTACACCTTC. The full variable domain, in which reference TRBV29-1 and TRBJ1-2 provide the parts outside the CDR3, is SAVISQKPSRDICQRGTSLTIQCQVDSQVTMMFWYRQQPGQSLTLIATANQGSEATYESGFVIDKFPISRPNLTFSTLTVSNMSPEDSSIYLCSVDLDSAFYGYTFGSGTRLTVV.

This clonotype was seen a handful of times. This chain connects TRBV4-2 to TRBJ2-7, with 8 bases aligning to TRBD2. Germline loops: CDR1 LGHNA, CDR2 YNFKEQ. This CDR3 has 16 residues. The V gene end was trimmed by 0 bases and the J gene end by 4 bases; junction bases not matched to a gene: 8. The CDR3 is CASSQEFPLAVYEQYF. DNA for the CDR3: TGTGCCAGCAGCCAAGAGTTCCCACTAGCGGTGTACGAGCAGTACTTC.

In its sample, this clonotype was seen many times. CDR3 sequence (DNA): TGTGCCAGCAGTGTACAGGGATGGGAGACCCAGTACTTC. This encodes CASSVQGWETQYF. This sequence joins TRBV2 and TRBJ2-5; D perhaps matches TRBD1 (6 bases). CDR3 length: 13 amino acids. The V end was cut by 4 bases, the J end by 5 bases, with 11 bases between. The germline gives CDR1 SNHLY, CDR2 FYNNEI. Supplemented by reference TRBV2 and TRBJ2-5, the full variable domain reads EPEVTQTPSHQVTQMGQEVILRCVPISNHLYFYWYRQILGQKVEFLVSFYNNEISEKSEIFDDQFSVERPDGSNFTLKIRSTKLEDSAMYFCASSVQGWETQYFGPGTRLLVL.

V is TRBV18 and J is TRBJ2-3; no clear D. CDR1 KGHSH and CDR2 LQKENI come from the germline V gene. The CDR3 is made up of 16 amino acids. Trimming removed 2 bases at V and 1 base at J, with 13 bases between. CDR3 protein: CASSPSPSPGTDTQYF. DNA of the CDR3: TGTGCCAGCTCACCATCTCCCTCTCCGGGCACAGATACGCAGTATTTT.

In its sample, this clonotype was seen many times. In nucleotides, the CDR3 is TGTGCCAGCAGTCTCGGACAGGGCCACGAGCAGTACTTC. Translated, it gives CASSLGQGHEQYF. This sequence joins TRBV12-3 or TRBV12-4 and TRBJ2-7; TRBD1 matches at 8 bases. CDR3 size: 13 residues. Unmatched junction bases numbered 5, after V lost 5 bases and J lost 5 bases.

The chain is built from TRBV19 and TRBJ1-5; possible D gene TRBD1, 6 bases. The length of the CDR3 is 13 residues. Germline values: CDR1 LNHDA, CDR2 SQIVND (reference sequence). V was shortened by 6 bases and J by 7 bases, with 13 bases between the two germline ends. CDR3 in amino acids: CASRWRGTQPQHF. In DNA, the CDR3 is TGTGCCAGTAGATGGAGGGGGACGCAGCCCCAGCATTTT.